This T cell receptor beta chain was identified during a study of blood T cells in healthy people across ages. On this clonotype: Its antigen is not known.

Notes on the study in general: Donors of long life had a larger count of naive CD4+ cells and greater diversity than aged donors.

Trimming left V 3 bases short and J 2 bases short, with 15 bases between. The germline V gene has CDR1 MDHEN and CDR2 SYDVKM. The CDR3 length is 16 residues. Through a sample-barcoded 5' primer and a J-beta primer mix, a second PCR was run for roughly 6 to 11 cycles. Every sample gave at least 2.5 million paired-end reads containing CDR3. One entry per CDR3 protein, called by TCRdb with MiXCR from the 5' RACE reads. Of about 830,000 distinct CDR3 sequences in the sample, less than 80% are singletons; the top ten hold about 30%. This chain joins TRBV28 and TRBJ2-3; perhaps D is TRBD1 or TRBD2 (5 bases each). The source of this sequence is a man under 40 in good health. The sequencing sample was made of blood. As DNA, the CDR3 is TGTGCCAGCAGTTTCCTCGGGGAACAGGTCACAGATACGCAGTATTTT. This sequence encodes CASSFLGEQVTDTQYF.